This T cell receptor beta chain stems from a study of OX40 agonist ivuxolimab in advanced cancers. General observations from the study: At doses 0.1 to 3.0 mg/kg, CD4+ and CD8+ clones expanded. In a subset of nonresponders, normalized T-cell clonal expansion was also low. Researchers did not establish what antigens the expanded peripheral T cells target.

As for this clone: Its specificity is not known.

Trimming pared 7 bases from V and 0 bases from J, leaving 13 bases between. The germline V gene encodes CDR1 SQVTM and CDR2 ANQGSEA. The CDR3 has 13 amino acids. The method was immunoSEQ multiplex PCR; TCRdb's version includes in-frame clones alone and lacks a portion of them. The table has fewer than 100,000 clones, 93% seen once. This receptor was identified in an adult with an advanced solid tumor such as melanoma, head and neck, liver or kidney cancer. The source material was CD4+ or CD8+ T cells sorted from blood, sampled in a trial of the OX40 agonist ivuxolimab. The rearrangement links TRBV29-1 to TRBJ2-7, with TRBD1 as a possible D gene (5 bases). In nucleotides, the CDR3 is TGCAGCGCACTACAGGTAGACTCCTACGAGCAGTACTTC. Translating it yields CSALQVDSYEQYF.